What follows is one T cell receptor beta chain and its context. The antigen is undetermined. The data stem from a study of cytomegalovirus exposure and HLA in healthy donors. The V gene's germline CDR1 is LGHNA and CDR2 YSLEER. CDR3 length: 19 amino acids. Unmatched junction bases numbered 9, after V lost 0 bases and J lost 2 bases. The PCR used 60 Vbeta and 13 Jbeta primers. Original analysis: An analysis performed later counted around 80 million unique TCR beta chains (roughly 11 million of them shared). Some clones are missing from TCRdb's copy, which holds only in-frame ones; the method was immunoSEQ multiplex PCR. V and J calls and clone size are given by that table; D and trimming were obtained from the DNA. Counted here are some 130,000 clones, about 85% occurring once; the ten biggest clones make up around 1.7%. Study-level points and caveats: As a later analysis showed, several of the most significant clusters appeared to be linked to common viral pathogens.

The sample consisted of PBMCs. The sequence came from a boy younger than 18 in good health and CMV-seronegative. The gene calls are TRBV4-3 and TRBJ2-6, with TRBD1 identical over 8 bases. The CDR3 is CASSQDIGTGLAGANVLTF. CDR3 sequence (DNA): TGCGCCAGCAGCCAAGATATCGGGACAGGACTCGCTGGGGCCAACGTCCTGACTTTC.